The next 29 T cell receptor beta chains were all read from a single sample in a study of T cells in Graves' hyperthyroidism and ophthalmopathy (dated by TCRdb to the late 2010s). The library came from multiplex PCR. The data were produced on an Illumina HiSeq 2000. The TCR beta CDR3 regions were amplified from RNA transcripts. The TCR CDR3 was subjected to a first round of RT-PCR using the HTBI primer set and the Qiagen OneStep RT-PCR kit. TCRdb itself trimmed the public reads at Q25 with fastp, ran MiXCR and retained productive beta chains. For every CDR3 protein sequence, its rows merge into one entry that carries the most common genes and DNA. This sample has 350,000 or so distinct CDR3 sequences in its table, and 15% to 20% of those were observed once. The ten largest account for around 16% of the sample. What was sequenced was blood. The source is a woman aged 40 to 50 with Graves' ophthalmopathy.

About this clonotype itself: A single base separates this from a much larger clone, so it may be a read error. The chain recombines TRBV12-3 or TRBV12-4 with TRBJ1-5; D is undetermined. V gave up 7 bases and J gave up 3 bases, with 7 bases separating them. The CDR3 is made up of 12 amino acids. In DNA form, the CDR3 reads TGTGCCAGCAACGCATACAATCAGCCCCAGCATTTT. Its protein product is CASNAYNQPQHF.

This clonotype was counted ten times or more. The J gene is TRBJ2-2, the V gene TRBV10-2; D ambiguous. The length of the CDR3 is 14 residues. Germline V CDR1 and CDR2: WSHSY, SAAADI. Between the trimmed V and J ends, which lost 0 bases and 8 bases, there was a span of 10 bases. The CDR3 loop reads CASSESHSVGELFF. The CDR3, as DNA: TGCGCCAGCAGTGAGTCTCATTCCGTTGGGGAGCTGTTTTTT.

There are many counts of this clonotype. A junction boundary mismatches the germline segment, possibly from a read error. The V gene is TRBV28, the J gene TRBJ2-2; D might be TRBD1 (6 bases). Germline V gives CDR1 MDHEN, CDR2 SYDVKM. This CDR3 contains 13 residues. The CDR3: CASYEWDTRELFF. CDR3 in DNA: TGTGCCAGCTATGAGTGGGACACCAGGGAGCTGTTTTTT.

Many counts were recorded for this clonotype. The chain carries TRBV6-2 or TRBV6-3 and TRBJ2-2; no firm D call. Trimming removed 2 bases from V and 1 base from J, with 8 bases in between. Per the germline V gene, CDR1 is MNHEY and CDR2 is SVGEGT. There are 15 residues in the CDR3. CDR3 residues: CASSYEVGNTGELFF. DNA for the CDR3: TGTGCCAGCAGTTACGAGGTGGGGAACACCGGGGAGCTGTTTTTT.

This clonotype appeared a few times. This may come from a read error, since a much larger clone is one base off. The chain combines TRBV30 with TRBJ2-7, with TRBD1 identical over 9 bases. The CDR3 loop spans 14 amino acids. Looked up from germline, CDR1 is GTSNPN and CDR2 is SVGIG (reference sequence). CDR3 sequence reads: CAWSAGTGLYERYF. The CDR3 nucleotides read TGTGCCTGGAGTGCGGGGACAGGGCTCTACGAGCGGTACTTC.

This clonotype has at least ten counts. The chain carries TRBV28 and TRBJ1-1; D is unresolved. V was clipped by 4 bases and J by 0 bases, with 12 bases between them. In germline, CDR1 is MDHEN, CDR2 SYDVKM. The CDR3 covers 15 residues. Written as DNA, the CDR3 is TGTGCCAGCAGTTCGATTACTGTCATGAACACTGAAGCTTTCTTT. Residues: CASSSITVMNTEAFF.

This clonotype appeared many times. The CDR3 reads CSAQPLGQAQLIDQPQHF. The CDR3 region has the DNA TGCAGTGCTCAACCCCTGGGACAGGCCCAACTCATAGATCAGCCCCAGCATTTT. The chain employs TRBV20-1 and TRBJ1-5; 8 bases agree with TRBD1. After removal of 5 bases from V and 5 bases from J, the junction contained 20 bases not matched to a gene. Germline V CDR1 and CDR2: DFQATT, SNEGSKA (reference sequence). The CDR3 consists of 18 residues.

This clonotype was seen ten or more times. The chain couples TRBV5-1 to TRBJ2-7; D perhaps matches TRBD1 (6 bases). Trimming left V 3 bases short and J 0 bases short, with 13 bases between. Germline V gives CDR1 SGHRS, CDR2 YFSETQ. The CDR3 sequence is 15 residues long. CDR3 in DNA: TGCGCCAGCAGCTGGGGGCGACTACTCTCCTACGAGCAGTACTTC. The encoded protein is CASSWGRLLSYEQYF.

The table lists this clonotype with a few counts. The V and J genes are TRBV28 and TRBJ1-3; D is uncertain. CDR1 is MDHEN, CDR2 SYDVKM, per germline. The CDR3 covers 16 residues. Trimming removed 1 base at V and 3 bases at J, with 13 bases between. The CDR3, as DNA: TGTGCCAGCAGTTTATATGGGCAGCCCATTGGAAACACCATATATTTT. Protein product: CASSLYGQPIGNTIYF.

Ten or more counts support this clonotype. J is TRBJ2-2 and V is TRBV11-2; D may be TRBD2 (7 bases). V was shortened by 5 bases and J by 4 bases, with 17 bases between the two germline ends. CDR3 length: 16 residues. Germline V gene sequence: CDR1 SGHAT, CDR2 FQNNGV. CDR3 in amino acids: CASSRPGGGSTGELFF. The DNA for the CDR3 is TGTGCCAGCAGCCGTCCGGGGGGCGGTAGCACCGGGGAGCTGTTTTTT.

This clonotype was seen many times. The chain is built from TRBV12-3 or TRBV12-4 and TRBJ2-7; D ambiguous. This CDR3 spans 12 amino acids. For the CDR3, the DNA is TGTGCATCAGCAAACACTGAGTACGAGCAGTACTTC. This gives the protein CASANTEYEQYF.

This clonotype was found many times. The chain combines TRBV7-2 with TRBJ2-5, with D possibly being TRBD1 (5 bases). Germline V lookup: CDR1 SGHTA, CDR2 FQGNSA. The CDR3 sequence is 12 residues long. V was cut by 5 bases and J by 8 bases, with 12 bases left in between. CDR3 protein: CASSGAPGTQYF. The CDR3 DNA reads as TGTGCCAGCAGCGGGGCTCCCGGAACCCAGTACTTC. Based on the CDR3 plus reference TRBV7-2 and TRBJ2-5, the full variable domain is GAGVSQSPSNKVTEKGKDVELRCDPISGHTALYWYRQSLGQGLEFLIYFQGNSAPDKSGLPSDRFSAERTGGSVSTLTIQRTQQEDSAVYLCASSGAPGTQYFGPGTRLLVL.

This clonotype was seen ten or more times. The chain couples TRBV12-5 to TRBJ2-7; maybe TRBD2 (6 bases). The CDR3 is 15 residues long. Trimming stripped 0 bases from V and 3 bases from J, with 12 bases between. The V gene's germline CDR1 is LGHNT and CDR2 FRNRAP. In nucleotides, the CDR3 is TGTGCTAGTGGTTTGGTATGGGGGGTGCGCTACGAGCAGTACTTC. It encodes CASGLVWGVRYEQYF.

This clonotype was picked up many times. The chain joins TRBV7-3 to TRBJ2-5; either TRBD1 or TRBD2 may fit D (5 bases each). CDR1 is SGHTA and CDR2 is FQGTGA in the germline V gene. Trimming took off 0 bases at V and 1 base at J, with 9 bases between the two ends. The CDR3 is made up of 15 amino acids. The CDR3 spells CASSLTGRIQETQYF. The DNA of the CDR3 is TGTGCCAGCAGCTTAACGGGACGTATCCAAGAGACCCAGTACTTC.

Regarding this clonotype: A much more abundant neighbour one base away suggests this may be a read error. The missing conserved phenylalanine or tryptophan at the end of this CDR3 makes a read error likely. This chain joins TRBV12-3 or TRBV12-4 and TRBJ1-1; a weak D match, TRBD1 (5 bases). The CDR3 consists of 13 residues. The V end was cut by 7 bases, the J end by 7 bases, with 16 bases between. CDR3 amino acids: CASTGGAGGEAFL. The CDR3 DNA is TGTGCCAGCACAGGCGGGGCAGGCGGTGAAGCTTTCCTT.

This clonotype came up a few times. In nucleotides, the CDR3 is TGTGCCAGCAGCCCCCCGGCGGCAGACGAGCAGTACTTC. Translated, it gives CASSPPAADEQYF. The chain is built from TRBV7-8 and TRBJ2-7; D not certain. From germline, CDR1 is SGHVS and CDR2 FQNEAQ. Trimming stripped 5 bases from V and 5 bases from J, with 13 bases between. The CDR3 extends over 13 amino acids.

This clonotype was recorded many times. The rearrangement links TRBV27 to TRBJ2-3; unclear D gene. Trimming took 4 bases from V and 0 from J, leaving 8 bases between them. CDR1 and CDR2 from the germline V gene are MNHEY and SMNVEV (reference sequence). The CDR3 covers 14 residues. CDR3 region: CASSYLASTDTQYF. As DNA, the CDR3 is TGTGCCAGCAGTTACCTCGCTAGCACAGATACGCAGTATTTT.

The chain links TRBV4-2 to TRBJ2-5; D remains unclear. The CDR3 is made up of 14 amino acids. V lost 0 bases and J 5 bases, leaving 10 bases between the germline ends. Germline CDR1 reads LGHNA; CDR2 reads YNFKEQ. As DNA, the CDR3 is TGTGCCAGCAGCCAAGATCTCCGGTCGGAGACCCAGTACTTC. It yields the protein CASSQDLRSETQYF.

This clonotype appeared many times. The chain couples TRBV28 to TRBJ2-5; D may correspond to TRBD1 or TRBD2 (6 bases each). The CDR3 covers 15 residues. In germline, CDR1 is MDHEN, CDR2 SYDVKM. V lost 10 bases to trimming and J lost 5 bases, with 23 bases between them. The DNA of the CDR3 is TGTGCCACTCAAGGGGGGAGTGGGATTTGGGAGACCCAGTACTTC. This gives the protein CATQGGSGIWETQYF.

This clonotype has a count of ten or more. The J gene is TRBJ2-5, the V gene TRBV11-2, with D possibly being TRBD2 (6 bases). The CDR3 is 14 amino acids. Trimming pared 3 bases from V and 4 bases from J, leaving 12 bases between. Germline V gene lookup returns CDR1 SGHAT and CDR2 FQNNGV. CDR3 loop: CASSLDRRAETQYF. CDR3 in DNA: TGTGCCAGCAGCTTGGACCGGAGGGCAGAGACCCAGTACTTC.

This clonotype has ten or more counts. The chain links TRBV9 to TRBJ1-1, with TRBD1 as a possible D gene (6 bases). The CDR3 extends over 15 amino acids. Germline CDR1 SGDLS, CDR2 YYNGEE. V lost 0 bases to trimming and J lost 0 bases, with 9 bases between them. The DNA of the CDR3 is TGTGCCAGCAGCGTAGAAACAGGGATGAACACTGAAGCTTTCTTT. Translating it yields CASSVETGMNTEAFF. Full variable domain (missing parts from reference TRBV9 and TRBJ1-1): DSGVTQTPKHLITATGQRVTLRCSPRSGDLSVYWYQQSLDQGLQFLIQYYNGEERAKGNILERFSAQQFPDLHSELNLSSLELGDSALYFCASSVETGMNTEAFFGQGTRLTVV.

This clonotype was seen at least ten times. CDR3 DNA: TGTGCCAGCAGCTTAGTTCTCTCACCCTCCTACGAGCAGTACTTC. This sequence encodes CASSLVLSPSYEQYF. The chain uses TRBV11-2 and TRBJ2-7; D uncertain. Germline CDR1 and CDR2: SGHAT and FQNNGV. V lost 1 base and J 0 bases, leaving 10 bases between the germline ends. The length of the CDR3 is 15 residues.

This clonotype has a handful of counts. This chain joins TRBV6-1 and TRBJ2-7; TRBD2 aligns across 9 bases. The germline CDR1 and CDR2 sequences are MNHNS and SASEGT. The ends lost 6 bases at V and 6 bases at J; junction bases unmatched: 6. The CDR3 contains 13 residues. The CDR3 nucleotides read TGTGCCAGCAGGGGAGCGGGAGGCGGCGAGCAGTACTTC. As protein: CASRGAGGGEQYF.

This clonotype was counted at least ten times. J is TRBJ1-5 and V is TRBV11-2, with D perhaps matching TRBD1 (5 bases). V lost 2 bases, J lost 2 bases, and 16 bases lay in between. The germline CDR1 and CDR2 sequences are SGHAT and FQNNGV. The CDR3 has 17 residues. As DNA, the CDR3 is TGTGCCAGCAGCTTAAACGTCCAGGGTTACCGCAATCAGCCCCAGCATTTT. Its protein is CASSLNVQGYRNQPQHF.

This clonotype appeared many times. This chain's CDR3 is CASRDSGSPTYEQYF. The DNA of the CDR3 is TGTGCCAGCAGGGACAGCGGTTCCCCAACCTACGAGCAGTACTTC. The chain carries TRBV7-9 and TRBJ2-7; maybe TRBD1 (6 bases). Germline values: CDR1 SEHNR, CDR2 FQNEAQ (reference sequence). The CDR3 is 15 residues long. The V and J ends lost 6 bases and 2 bases respectively, with 17 bases between them.

This clonotype was seen at least ten times. No conserved phenylalanine or tryptophan ends this CDR3, so it is likely a read error. It is unclear where the CDR3 begins or ends on the DNA, so no DNA is shown, and the CDR3 is as TCRdb lists it. The chain combines TRBV29-1 with TRBJ1-1; the D segment call TRBD1 is taken from the table without a DNA check. CDR1 is SQVTM and CDR2 is ANQGSEA in the germline V gene. The CDR3 is 11 residues long, counting both termini. CDR3 loop: CSVSSGTSDFV.

This clonotype was found many times. This chain uses TRBV20-1 with TRBJ2-7; 8 nucleotides align to TRBD2. The ends lost 2 bases at V and 0 bases at J; junction bases unmatched: 3. CDR1 is DFQATT, CDR2 SNEGSKA, per germline (reference sequence). The CDR3 extends over 14 amino acids. The CDR3 here is CSARLAGLSYEQYF. The CDR3 DNA reads as TGCAGTGCTAGATTAGCGGGGCTCTCCTACGAGCAGTACTTC.

Concerning this clonotype: A much more abundant neighbour one base away suggests this may be a read error. J is TRBJ2-7 and V is TRBV29-1; no clear D gene. The CDR3 is 13 residues long. The V gene's germline CDR1 is SQVTM and CDR2 ANQGSEA. Here the CDR3 DNA reads TGCGGCGTCGAGACGGACGAATCCTACGAGCAGTACTTC. Protein product: CGVETDESYEQYF.

At least ten counts were recorded for this clonotype. V is TRBV6-4 and J is TRBJ1-5; D is ambiguous. Germline-derived CDR1 and CDR2 are MRHNA and SNTAGT. Trimming left V 6 bases short and J 5 bases short, with 23 bases between. The CDR3 has 17 residues. This CDR3 reads CASRRLTVLGKYQPQHF. The CDR3 region has the DNA TGTGCCAGCAGGCGCCTTACAGTGTTGGGGAAATATCAGCCCCAGCATTTT.